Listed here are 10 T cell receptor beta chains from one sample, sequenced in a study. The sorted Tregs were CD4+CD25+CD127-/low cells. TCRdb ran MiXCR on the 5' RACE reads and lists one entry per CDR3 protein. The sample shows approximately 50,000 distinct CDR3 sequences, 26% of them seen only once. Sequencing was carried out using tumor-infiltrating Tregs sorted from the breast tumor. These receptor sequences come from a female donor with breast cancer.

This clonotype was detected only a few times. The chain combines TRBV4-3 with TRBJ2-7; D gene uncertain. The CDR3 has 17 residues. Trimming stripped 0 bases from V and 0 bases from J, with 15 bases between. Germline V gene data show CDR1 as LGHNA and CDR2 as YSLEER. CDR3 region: CASSQEVMGYLSYEQYF. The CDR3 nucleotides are TGCGCCAGCAGCCAAGAGGTCATGGGGTACCTCTCCTACGAGCAGTACTTC.

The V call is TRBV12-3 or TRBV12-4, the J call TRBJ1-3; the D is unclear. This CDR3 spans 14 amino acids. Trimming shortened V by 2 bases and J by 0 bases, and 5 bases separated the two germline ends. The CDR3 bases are TGTGCCAGCAGTTTACACAGCTCTGGAAACACCATATATTTT. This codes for CASSLHSSGNTIYF.

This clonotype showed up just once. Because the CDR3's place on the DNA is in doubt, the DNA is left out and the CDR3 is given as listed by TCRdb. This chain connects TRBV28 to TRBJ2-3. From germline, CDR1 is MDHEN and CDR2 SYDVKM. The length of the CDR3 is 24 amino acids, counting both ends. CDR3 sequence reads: CASSFYICSATRLFGGASTDTQYF.

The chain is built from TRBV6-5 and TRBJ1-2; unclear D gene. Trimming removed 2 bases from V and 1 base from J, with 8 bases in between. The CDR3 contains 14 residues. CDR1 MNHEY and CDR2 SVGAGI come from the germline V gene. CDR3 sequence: CASSYGRGNYGYTF. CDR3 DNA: TGTGCCAGCAGTTACGGTCGGGGTAACTATGGCTACACCTTC.

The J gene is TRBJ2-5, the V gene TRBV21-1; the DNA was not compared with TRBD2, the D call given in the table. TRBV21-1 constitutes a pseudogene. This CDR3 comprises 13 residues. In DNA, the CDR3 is TGTGCCAGCAGCCACGGGCCTCAAGAGACCCAGTACTTC. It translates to CASSHGPQETQYF.

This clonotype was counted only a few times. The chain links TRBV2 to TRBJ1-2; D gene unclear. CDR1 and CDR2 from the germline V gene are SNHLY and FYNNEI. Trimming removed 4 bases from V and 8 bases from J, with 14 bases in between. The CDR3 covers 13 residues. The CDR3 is CASSADAGRGYTF. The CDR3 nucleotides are TGTGCCAGCAGTGCGGACGCCGGGAGAGGCTACACCTTC.

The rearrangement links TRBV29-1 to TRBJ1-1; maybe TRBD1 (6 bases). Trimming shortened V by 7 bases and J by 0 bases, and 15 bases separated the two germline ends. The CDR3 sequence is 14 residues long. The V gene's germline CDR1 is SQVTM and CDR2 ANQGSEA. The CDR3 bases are TGCAGCGGGAAGGACAGATTTTTGAACACTGAAGCTTTCTTT. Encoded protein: CSGKDRFLNTEAFF.

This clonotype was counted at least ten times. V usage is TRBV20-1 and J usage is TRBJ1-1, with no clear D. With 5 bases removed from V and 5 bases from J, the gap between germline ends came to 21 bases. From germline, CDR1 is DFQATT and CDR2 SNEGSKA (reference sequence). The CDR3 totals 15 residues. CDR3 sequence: CSAPPNPGSGTEAFF. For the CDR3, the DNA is TGCAGTGCTCCCCCTAATCCGGGATCGGGGACTGAAGCTTTCTTT.

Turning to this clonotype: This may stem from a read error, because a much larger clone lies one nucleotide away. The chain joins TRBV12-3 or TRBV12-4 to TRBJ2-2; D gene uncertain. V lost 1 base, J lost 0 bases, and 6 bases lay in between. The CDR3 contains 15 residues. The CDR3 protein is CASSLGRANTGELFF. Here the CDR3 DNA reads TGTGCCAGCAGTTTAGGTAGAGCGAACACCGGGGAGCTGTTTTTT.

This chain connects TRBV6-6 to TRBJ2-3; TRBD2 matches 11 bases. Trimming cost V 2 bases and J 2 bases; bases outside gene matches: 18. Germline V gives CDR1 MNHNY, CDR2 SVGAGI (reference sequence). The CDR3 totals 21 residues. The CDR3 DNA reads TGTGCCAGCAGTTACCCGACAACAGCGTATCTAGCGGGGGGCCCCACAGATACGCAGTATTTT. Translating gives CASSYPTTAYLAGGPTDTQYF.